A single sample gave rise to the 2 T cell receptor beta chains below, sequenced in a study of tumor-infiltrating lymphocytes in primary liver carcinoma (dated by TCRdb to 2015 to 2018). Sequencing relied on an Illumina HiSeq 2500. TCRbeta-specific cDNA was reverse-transcribed from 500 ng total RNA using a constant-region primer and ProtoScript II reverse transcriptase. The TCRbeta libraries were prepared through three rounds of nested multiplex PCR following a slightly modified ARM-PCR procedure. Multiplex TRBV1-TRBV30 forward primers and a Cbeta reverse primer were used in the first two PCR rounds, each of which was run for approximately 10 cycles. TCRdb trimmed public reads at Q25 via fastp, called clones via MiXCR and kept in-frame beta chains. CDR3 protein duplicates are merged, each entry listing the most common genes and DNA. The sample contains 190,000 or so distinct CDR3 sequences, 65% of them found a single time. The ten largest clones capture about 7.1% of the sample.

TRIzol reagent was used to extract blood RNA from unsorted whole blood, while the DNeasy Blood & Tissue kit provided the germline DNA. Material: peripheral blood. These receptors were collected from a woman in her sixties or seventies with primary liver carcinoma and hepatitis B virus infection.

On this clonotype itself: This may be a read error: a much more frequent sequence differs by one nucleotide. The rearrangement uses TRBV7-8 and TRBJ2-7; 9 nucleotides line up with TRBD1. The CDR3 length is 14 residues. Losses at the gene ends were 5 bases for V and 7 bases for J; bases not matched to a gene: 9. Germline V gene data show CDR1 as SGHVS and CDR2 as FQNEAQ. The DNA of the CDR3 is TGTGCCAGCAGCACAACAGGGGGCACCGGGGAGCAGTACTTC. The encoded protein is CASSTTGGTGEQYF.

Regarding this clonotype: One junction end disagrees with the germline gene, perhaps due to a read error. This chain links TRBV28 with TRBJ2-2; D gene ambiguous. The CDR3 sequence is 13 residues long. Germline CDR1 and CDR2: MDHEN and SYDVKM. The CDR3 DNA reads as TGTGCCAGCAGAGCCGGTGGGTTCTGGGAACTGTTTTTT. Its protein product is CASRAGGFWELFF.